This T cell receptor beta chain was documented in a study of cytomegalovirus exposure and HLA in healthy donors (dated by TCRdb to the late 2010s). In the study overall: In an earlier analysis of 587 of the donors, less than 350 Gb of sequence data and approximately 120 million unique TCR beta sequences from roughly 180 million T cells were reported. Both class I and class II loci were covered by HLA typing, at four-digit resolution. The T cell repertoires of 666 subjects were profiled by immunosequencing and related to cytomegalovirus serostatus. A separate validation cohort of 100 to 150 different subjects was used in addition to the approximately 610-subject first cohort. The study aimed to test whether signatures of past pathogen exposure could be identified by cataloging public T cell receptors. Among some 410 genotyped donors of the cohort, an average of approximately 240,000 unique TCR beta nucleotide sequences was sequenced per donor, of which about 19% were non-productive. Typing coverage varied by locus: roughly 620-630 donors for A, B, C, DRB1 and DQB1; approximately 560 for DQA1; 606 for DPA1; some 470 for DPB1. A later genetic analysis took genome-wide SNP genotypes for about three fifths of the 666 donors and used that subset as a discovery cohort. To decide whether each TCR beta V gene segment behaved as functional or pseudogenic, an earlier analysis of approximately 590 of the donors relied on high-throughput TCR beta sequencing. In a later analysis, previously published TCR beta repertoires from about 670 donors were re-analyzed and high-resolution HLA genotyping was added so that TCR occurrence patterns could be studied. Approximately 310 gigabases of sequencing data and roughly 81 million unique TCR sequences made up an early release that covered roughly 670 HLA-typed donors. Donor age, sex, ethnicity and CMV serostatus were compiled alongside the repertoire data. Of the 350 to 400 genotyped donors, 81% fell in the genetic ancestry cluster associated with self-reported Caucasian donors. All discovery cohort repertoires had been generated on a single sequencing platform. Rather than using new phenotypic data, the later analysis identified candidate immune exposures from TCR beta sequences and from how often those sequences occurred across donors. Because of strong linkage in the cohort, roughly five DR-DQ haplotypes were treated as single units for association and clustering. To predict cytomegalovirus infection status, the study combined high-throughput TCR immunosequencing, statistical association of individual TCRs with disease status, and machine learning. Broader findings and caveats from the paper: A group of highly shared sequence variants was considered likely to be a technical artifact of the sequencing pipeline. A further reported finding was that TCR beta sequences accurately predicted the HLA-A and HLA-B alleles for most subjects in the first cohort. In an earlier analysis of 500 to 650 of the donors, most TCR beta V segments appeared in productive rearrangements about 90% or about 30% of the time, broadly matching IMGT annotations. The authors suggested that the approach could potentially be generalized to other disease states and immunological phenotypes. The cohort was sequenced for TCR beta chains only, and without alpha or paired-chain data the features that could be detected were limited. While some public TCRs were present in many individuals, most TCR sequences turned up only very rarely across donors. Several of the top co-occurrence clusters appeared to be linked to parvovirus B19, influenza, CMV and Epstein-Barr virus, according to a later analysis. Because counts were too low, seventeen rarely observed V segments, including chromosome 9 orphons, were excluded from the earlier analysis of several hundred of the donors. Because HLA typing was unavailable for some donors at each locus, only the typed subset was used in association tests. Correlated functional status among segregating V segments might reflect linkage disequilibrium, but an unknown experimental factor could not be ruled out. A later analysis associated about 17,000 TCR beta sequences with specific HLA alleles at a false discovery rate of 0.05. In a later genetic analysis, fewer N-insertions in productive TCRs were reported among donors in an Asian-associated ancestry cluster than the roughly 700-donor mean. The study gave a list of around 170 TCR beta chains associated with cytomegalovirus. In a later analysis, TCR association rates were found to vary across HLA loci, with the most associated TCRs seen for DRB1 alleles and the fewest for HLA-C alleles. Roughly uniform sequencing depth across donors was assumed in presence/absence analyses, although this assumption may not hold. An association between a missense DCLRE1C variant and V-gene and J-gene trimming of TCR beta chains was found in a later genetic analysis and replicated in an independent cohort. A later analysis found that HLA-associated TCR beta chains were more clonally expanded and had lower generation probabilities than equally common non-associated chains. In both the original and validation cohorts, the classifier was reported to diagnose cytomegalovirus status with high specificity and sensitivity. For the cohort, immune exposure information was limited to CMV serostatus. A few of the identified cytomegalovirus-associated TCR beta chains were confirmed in vitro to be specific for cytomegalovirus antigens. According to a later analysis, most CMV-associated TCR beta chains appeared to be HLA-restricted, and the HLA associations seemed to be driven largely by CMV exposure. Assigning TCR associations to individual alleles was difficult when HLA alleles, especially DR and DQ, strongly co-occurred.

Libraries were prepared through the immunoSEQ multiplex PCR assay. A mixture of 60 forward primers for TCR Vbeta segments and 13 reverse primers for TCR Jbeta segments was used in the multiplex PCR. The CDR3 region of rearranged TCR beta genes was amplified from genomic DNA by a multiplex PCR assay. Amplified TCR beta libraries were sequenced as 87-base-pair reads on the Illumina HiSeq System. The paper's data handling went like this. In a later analysis, tens of millions of unique TCR beta chains were counted across the approximately 620 repertoires, and roughly 11 million of these chains were shared by at least two donors. To remove PCR and sequencing errors, raw reads were error-corrected and collapsed into unique sequences using a nearest-neighbor algorithm that merged closely related sequences. CDR3 sequences were aligned to IMGT reference sequences to assign V, D and J gene segments. For a sequence to be retained, at least a six-nucleotide match to both a V gene segment and a J gene segment was required. A rearrangement was called productive if the CDR3 had no stop codons and remained in frame with V and J, and every other rearrangement was called non-productive. Following IMGT convention, CDR3 was defined as the stretch from the second conserved V-encoded cysteine up to the conserved J-encoded phenylalanine. In an earlier analysis of just under 600 of the donors, sequences lacking an unambiguous match to a single V gene segment were excluded. An earlier analysis of some 500 of the donors classified V segments as functional when productive rearrangements were above 56.7% and as segregating when the standard deviation between donors was above 5%. To diagnose cytomegalovirus status from the catalog of TCR beta chain sequences, a statistical classification framework was built. In a later analysis, TCR nucleotide sequences were compared against IMGT/GENE-DB human TR gene sequences so that V and J genes could be assigned. The TCRdist pipeline was used in a later analysis to assign CDR3 sequences and most-parsimonious VDJ recombination scenarios. In a later analysis, every TCR beta chain was defined by the combination of its CDR3 amino acid sequence and its V-gene family, and reads without a unique V-gene family were dropped. To address suspected cross-contamination and a sequencing artifact, a later analysis removed approximately 600 highly shared, low-generation-probability nucleotide sequences. A later analysis calculated a clonal expansion index for each public chain from normalized within-repertoire ranks of inferred template counts. In a later analysis, generation probabilities were computed with a VDJ recombination model fitted to out-of-frame rearrangements, and the resulting probabilities were checked against IGoR. In a later analysis, TCR-TCR, TCR-HLA and TCR-CMV co-occurrence was scored with hypergeometric tests, and a repertoire-size bias correction was applied to TCR pairs. False discovery rates were estimated in a later analysis by permuting HLA or CMV assignments 20 times. A later analysis grouped co-occurring TCRs with DBSCAN, adding TCRdist sequence similarity when clustering within HLA-allele-positive subsets. Repertoires with fewer than 30,000 or more than 120,000 public chains were left out of co-occurrence clustering, as were five repertoires with anomalous nucleotide sharing. Sourced from immuneACCESS, this table was stored by TCRdb with only in-frame sequences that have V and J called. A share of the clones is absent; for the studies checked, an unresolved V gene accounts for under half, and the remainder has no known explanation. V, J and clone size derive from that table, while D and trimming were established from the DNA sequence. The table for this sample shows fewer than 150,000 clones. 2% of the sample lies in the top ten.

The cohort comprised 550 to 700 healthy bone marrow donors. At the time of sampling, every cohort member was nominally healthy, though immune exposures that went unrecorded were likely present. The donor was CMV seronegative and belonged to the group of more than 300 seronegative cohort members. Each donor provided a peripheral blood sample, and peripheral blood mononuclear cells were used for TCR beta sequencing. The Qiagen DNeasy Blood Extraction Kit was used to extract genomic DNA from the blood cell samples. In the case of this clone: The target of this receptor is not known.

The TCR comes from a woman aged 55 to 70 in good health and CMV-seronegative. The sequencing sample was made of PBMCs.

Here the CDR3 is given as CASSQEQVDQGLAVYEQYF. The nucleotide sequence is TGTGCCAGCAGCCAAGAACAGGTCGATCAGGGGCTAGCGGTCTACGAGCAGTACTTC. The chain is encoded by TRBV4-2 joined to TRBJ2-7, with a weak D call of TRBD2 (7 bases match). The CDR3 numbers 19 residues from cysteine through phenylalanine. Solely the CDR3 DNA is kept, with 57 bases framed from the first base. The V end loses 0 bases and the J end loses 3 bases, and a stretch of 24 bases separates them. Looking up the germline V gene yields CDR1 LGHNA and CDR2 YNFKEQ.